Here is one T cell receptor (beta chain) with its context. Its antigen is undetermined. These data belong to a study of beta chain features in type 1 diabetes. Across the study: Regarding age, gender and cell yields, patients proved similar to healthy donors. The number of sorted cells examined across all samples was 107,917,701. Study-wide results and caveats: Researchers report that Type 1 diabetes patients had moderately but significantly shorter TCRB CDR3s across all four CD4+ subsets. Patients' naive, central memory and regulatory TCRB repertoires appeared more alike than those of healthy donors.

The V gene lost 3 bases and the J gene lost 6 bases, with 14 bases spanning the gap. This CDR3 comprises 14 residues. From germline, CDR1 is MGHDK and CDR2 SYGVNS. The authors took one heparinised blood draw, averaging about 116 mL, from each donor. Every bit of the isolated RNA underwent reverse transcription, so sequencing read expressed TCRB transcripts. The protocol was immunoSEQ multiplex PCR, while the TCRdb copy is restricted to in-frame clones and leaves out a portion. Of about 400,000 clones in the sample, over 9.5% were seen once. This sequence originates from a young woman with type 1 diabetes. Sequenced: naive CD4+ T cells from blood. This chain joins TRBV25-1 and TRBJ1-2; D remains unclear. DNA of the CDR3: TGTGCCAGCAGTGACCGGGAGGGTAGGAATGGCTACACCTTC. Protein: CASSDREGRNGYTF.